These 4 T cell receptor beta chains were sequenced from one sample in a study of cytomegalovirus exposure and HLA in healthy donors. The repertoire was sequenced with immunoSEQ multiplex PCR; TCRdb's copy has only in-frame clones and lacks some. The sample comprises 100,000 to 150,000 clones, 89% of which are singletons, and 1.5% to 2% rests with the top ten. The sequenced sample was PBMCs. The receptors originated from a young woman in good health and CMV-seronegative.

The chain has TRBV19 and TRBJ1-1; 7 bases match TRBD1. The CDR3 length is 15 residues. V shed 5 bases, J shed 4 bases, and the junction held 10 bases outside the gene matches. The V gene's germline CDR1 is LNHDA and CDR2 SQIVND (reference sequence). CDR3 amino acids: CASSGDSLPPTEAFF. The CDR3 bases are TGTGCCAGTAGTGGGGACAGCCTGCCCCCCACTGAAGCTTTCTTT.

V is TRBV6-5 and J is TRBJ2-1, with TRBD2 matching over 7 bases. The CDR3 loop spans 13 amino acids. The junction had 6 bases not matched to a gene; V was cut back by 8 bases and J by 5 bases. CDR1 and CDR2 from the germline V gene are MNHEY and SVGAGI. In DNA, the CDR3 is TGTGCCAGCTCGGCTAGCGGCGACAATGAGCAGTTCTTC. Translating it yields CASSASGDNEQFF.

The gene calls are TRBV19 and TRBJ2-2; 10 bases match TRBD2. V lost 9 bases and J lost 1; bases outside the gene matches: 5. The germline V gene encodes CDR1 LNHDA and CDR2 SQIVND (reference sequence). The CDR3 consists of 15 residues. CDR3 loop: CASEASGRNTGELFF. The CDR3 nucleotides are TGTGCCAGCGAGGCTAGCGGGAGGAACACCGGGGAGCTGTTTTTT.

The V call is TRBV25-1, the J call TRBJ1-1; D is perhaps TRBD1 (6 bases). There are 16 residues in the CDR3. Germline V CDR1 and CDR2: MGHDK, SYGVNS. V lost 1 base, J lost 3 bases, and 15 bases lay in between. CDR3 region: CASSESRLGGHTEAFF. The CDR3 DNA sequence: TGTGCCAGCAGTGAATCTAGATTAGGGGGTCACACTGAAGCTTTCTTT.